Below are 10 T cell receptor beta chains sequenced from a single sample in a study of OX40 agonist ivuxolimab in advanced cancers. Using immunoSEQ multiplex PCR, the repertoire was profiled, and TCRdb retains in-frame clones only, with some absent. The sample holds tens of thousands of clones, around 87% seen once. The sequenced sample was CD4+ or CD8+ T cells sorted from blood, obtained in a trial of the OX40 agonist ivuxolimab. These receptors originate from an adult with an advanced solid tumor such as melanoma, head and neck, liver or kidney cancer.

CDR3 in DNA: TGTGCCAGCAGTTTATCGTCAGGGGGTCGGAATGTGTATGGCTACACCTTC. Translating gives CASSLSSGGRNVYGYTF. The chain links TRBV27 to TRBJ1-2, with 7 bases fitting TRBD1. From germline, CDR1 is MNHEY and CDR2 SMNVEV (reference sequence). V lost 0 bases, J lost 5 bases, and 12 bases stayed unmatched. This CDR3 spans 17 amino acids.

The chain uses TRBV5-1 and TRBJ2-1, with a possible D match to TRBD2 (6 bases). The CDR3 consists of 13 residues. V shed 4 bases and J shed 10 bases, with 15 bases lying between them. The V gene's germline CDR1 is SGHRS and CDR2 YFSETQ. The DNA for the CDR3 is TGCGCCAGCAGCCAGAAGTCGGGGGAGGAGCAGTTCTTC. This encodes CASSQKSGEEQFF.

A single count supports this clone. The chain carries TRBV11-1 and TRBJ2-7, with D possibly being TRBD1 or TRBD2 (5 bases each). This CDR3 is 12 amino acids long. V shed 6 bases and J shed 7 bases, with 13 bases lying between them. The V gene's germline CDR1 is SGHAT and CDR2 FQDESV (reference sequence). CDR3: CASSPGRAEQYF. CDR3 sequence (DNA): TGTGCCAGCAGTCCGGGACGTGCGGAGCAGTACTTC.

V and J are TRBV9 and TRBJ2-5, with 7 bases matching TRBD2. CDR1 and CDR2 from the germline V gene are SGDLS and YYNGEE. This CDR3 is 14 amino acids long. The V segment lost 0 bases and the J segment 4 bases; nucleotides outside the gene matches: 3. The CDR3 DNA sequence: TGTGCCAGCAGCGTAGGGTCTAGCGGAGAGACCCAGTACTTC. Encoded protein: CASSVGSSGETQYF.

The chain combines TRBV18 with TRBJ2-7; D is unclear. This CDR3 has 15 residues. Per the germline V gene, CDR1 is KGHSH and CDR2 is LQKENI. The V gene lost 2 bases and the J gene lost 0 bases, with 11 bases spanning the gap. CDR3 loop: CASSPSGRSSYEQYF. DNA for the CDR3: TGTGCCAGCTCACCATCCGGACGTTCCTCCTACGAGCAGTACTTC.

V and J are TRBV28 and TRBJ1-2, with D perhaps matching TRBD1 (5 bases). This CDR3 region has 14 residues. V was shortened by 6 bases and J by 4 bases, with 15 bases between the two germline ends. Germline V gives CDR1 MDHEN, CDR2 SYDVKM. The CDR3 is CASRDTSSIYGYTF. DNA of the CDR3: TGTGCCAGCAGGGACACAAGTTCCATCTATGGCTACACCTTC.

This clone occurred once. Additional DNA sequences in this sample encode the identical CDR3. V and J are TRBV9 and TRBJ2-7; 8 nucleotides match TRBD2. Looked up from germline, CDR1 is SGDLS and CDR2 is YYNGEE. The CDR3 spans 15 residues. Germline trimming cut 0 bases from V and 3 bases from J; bases unmatched to any gene: 5. The CDR3: CASSVGGSGDYEQYF. The DNA for the CDR3 is TGTGCCAGCAGCGTAGGGGGTAGCGGGGACTACGAGCAGTACTTC. The full variable domain, with the rest looked up from reference TRBV9 and TRBJ2-7, is DSGVTQTPKHLITATGQRVTLRCSPRSGDLSVYWYQQSLDQGLQFLIQYYNGEERAKGNILERFSAQQFPDLHSELNLSSLELGDSALYFCASSVGGSGDYEQYFGPGTRLTVT.

The chain uses TRBV6-5 and TRBJ1-1; D gene uncertain. This CDR3 has 13 residues. Germline V lookup: CDR1 MNHEY, CDR2 SVGAGI. The V and J ends lost 0 bases and 1 base respectively, with 3 bases between them. This CDR3 is CASSYSRNTEAFF. The DNA for the CDR3 is TGTGCCAGCAGTTACTCGAGGAACACTGAAGCTTTCTTT.

This chain joins TRBV30 and TRBJ1-2; no clear D. The ends were cut back, 4 bases at V and 0 bases at J, with 3 bases in the middle. Germline V lookup: CDR1 GTSNPN, CDR2 SVGIG (reference sequence). The CDR3 has 11 amino acids. The CDR3: CAWTTNYGYTF. The CDR3 DNA follows: TGTGCCTGGACTACTAACTATGGCTACACCTTC.

The rearrangement joins TRBV7-3 to TRBJ2-2; no clear D. The CDR3 has 12 residues. The germline V gene has CDR1 SGHTA and CDR2 FQGTGA. Trimming pared 4 bases from V and 8 bases from J, leaving 8 bases between. The chain's CDR3 is CASSSLLGELFF. The CDR3 DNA sequence: TGTGCCAGCAGCTCTTTGTTAGGGGAGCTGTTTTTT. Drawing the rest from reference TRBV7-3 and TRBJ2-2, the complete variable domain is GAGVSQTPSNKVTEKGKYVELRCDPISGHTALYWYRQSLGQGPEFLIYFQGTGAADDSGLPNDRFFAVRPEGSVSTLKIQRTERGDSAVYLCASSSLLGELFFGEGSRLTVL.